The 17 T cell receptor beta chains presented below share a single source sample, sequenced in a study of blood T cell repertoires in COVID-19. Assay: immunoSEQ multiplex PCR; the TCRdb copy retains only in-frame clones and omits some. The sample records 290,000 or so clones, around 87% being singletons. Sequencing input: PBMCs or T cells enriched from blood (not recorded which). The receptors derive from a woman aged 18-29 years with acute COVID-19.

The gene calls are TRBV25-1 and TRBJ2-5; 9 nucleotides line up with TRBD1. The CDR3 has 15 amino acids. The V and J ends lost 2 bases and 5 bases, in that order; junction bases with no gene match: 6. The germline V gene encodes CDR1 MGHDK and CDR2 SYGVNS. The CDR3 sequence: CASSEAGTGSETQYF. The DNA for the CDR3 is TGTGCCAGCAGTGAAGCCGGGACAGGGAGCGAGACCCAGTACTTC.

The rearrangement joins TRBV9 to TRBJ2-5; 10 bases map to TRBD2. Germline-derived CDR1 and CDR2 are SGDLS and YYNGEE. J gave up 5 bases and V 3 bases, and 7 bases lay outside the gene matches. The CDR3 is 15 residues long. This CDR3 reads CASSDKREGRETQYF. CDR3 nucleotides: TGTGCCAGCAGCGATAAGCGGGAGGGCCGGGAGACCCAGTACTTC.

A single count supports this clone. The V call is TRBV27, the J call TRBJ2-1; TRBD2 is a possible D gene (5 bases). The CDR3 extends over 13 amino acids. Per germline, CDR1 MNHEY and CDR2 SMNVEV (reference sequence). Trimming shortened V by 7 bases and J by 5 bases, and 12 bases separated the two germline ends. The CDR3 sequence: CASTTREDNEQFF. The CDR3 DNA is TGTGCCAGCACAACACGGGAAGACAATGAGCAGTTCTTC.

V usage is TRBV28 and J usage is TRBJ2-7; the D is unclear. The CDR3 runs 15 residues. Germline V gives CDR1 MDHEN, CDR2 SYDVKM. V lost 1 base, J lost 2 bases, and 12 bases lay in between. CDR3 region: CASSLSFLGAYEQYF. CDR3 DNA sequence: TGTGCCAGCAGTTTATCCTTTCTAGGAGCCTACGAGCAGTACTTC.

J is TRBJ2-7 and V is TRBV28; D perhaps matches TRBD2 (5 bases). The CDR3 is made up of 14 amino acids. Trimming took off 2 bases at V and 5 bases at J, with 13 bases between the two ends. Germline CDR1 MDHEN, CDR2 SYDVKM. CDR3: CASSLELVTHEQYF. The CDR3 coding sequence is TGTGCCAGCAGTTTAGAACTAGTCACCCACGAGCAGTACTTC.

This rearrangement joins TRBV9 to TRBJ2-1, with TRBD1 matching over 9 bases. V dropped 4 bases and J dropped 6; count of bases not matched to a gene: 11. Germline values: CDR1 SGDLS, CDR2 YYNGEE. The CDR3 spans 16 residues. In DNA, the CDR3 is TGTGCCAGCAGCATCGGAACCGGGACAGGGTTCAATGAGCAGTTCTTC. Protein product: CASSIGTGTGFNEQFF.

The V gene is TRBV4-1, the J gene TRBJ2-5; maybe TRBD2 (5 bases). V shed 0 bases and J shed 5 bases, with 10 bases lying between them. The CDR3 loop spans 14 amino acids. Germline V gene data show CDR1 as MGHRA and CDR2 as YSYEKL. The DNA of the CDR3 is TGCGCCAGCAGCCAAGATCCTAGCTGGGAGACCCAGTACTTC. Its translation: CASSQDPSWETQYF.

CDR3 sequence: CASSLGTGTGSYEQFF. Written as DNA, the CDR3 is TGTGCCAGCAGCCTAGGGACAGGGACCGGTAGCTATGAGCAGTTCTTC. The gene calls are TRBV28 and TRBJ2-1; 9 positions match TRBD1. The J segment lost 8 bases and the V segment lost 6 bases, leaving 14 bases of the junction unmatched. This CDR3 is 16 amino acids long. CDR1 and CDR2 (germline): MDHEN, SYDVKM.

CDR3 DNA sequence: TGTGCCAGCAGCTGGGGGGAGAGCTATGGCTACACCTTC. Protein product: CASSWGESYGYTF. The chain couples TRBV12-3 or TRBV12-4 to TRBJ1-2, with a weak D call TRBD1 (5 bases). The CDR3 spans 13 residues. Trimming stripped 6 bases from V and 4 bases from J, with 12 bases between.

The chain employs TRBV28 and TRBJ1-2; D not certain. Germline V CDR1 and CDR2: MDHEN, SYDVKM. V was pared by 4 bases and J by 8 bases, with 23 bases between. The CDR3 sequence is 16 residues long. The CDR3 DNA sequence: TGTGCCAGCAGTTCGTCCGTAACAGTTAATTTTCAGGGCTACACCTTC. It translates to CASSSSVTVNFQGYTF.

The chain uses TRBV28 and TRBJ1-2; tentatively, D is TRBD1 (6 bases). The germline V gene encodes CDR1 MDHEN and CDR2 SYDVKM. V lost 3 bases and J 5 bases, leaving 10 bases between the germline ends. CDR3 length: 13 residues. The CDR3 sequence is CASSFEGVYGYTF. CDR3 nucleotide sequence: TGTGCCAGCAGTTTTGAGGGGGTATATGGCTACACCTTC.

V usage is TRBV12-5 and J usage is TRBJ2-1; D might be TRBD1 (5 bases). The CDR3 runs to 12 residues. The germline V gene encodes CDR1 LGHNT and CDR2 FRNRAP. The V end was cut by 5 bases, the J end by 5 bases, with 7 bases between. CDR3 nucleotides: TGTGCTAGTGGTCTGGACAACAATGAGCAGTTCTTC. This codes for CASGLDNNEQFF. Supplemented by reference TRBV12-5 and TRBJ2-1, the full variable domain reads DARVTQTPRHKVTEMGQEVTMRCQPILGHNTVFWYRQTMMQGLELLAYFRNRAPLDDSGMPKDRFSAEMPDATLATLKIQPSEPRDSAVYFCASGLDNNEQFFGPGTRLTVL.

The rearrangement links TRBV5-5 to TRBJ2-3; no clear D gene. The CDR3 totals 14 residues. Germline loops: CDR1 SGHKS, CDR2 YYEKEE (reference sequence). Trimming stripped 0 bases from V and 2 bases from J, with 7 bases between. The CDR3 nucleotides are TGTGCCAGCAGCTTGGACCCTACCACAGATACGCAGTATTTT. As protein: CASSLDPTTDTQYF.

This chain links TRBV18 with TRBJ2-3; TRBD2 agrees at 14 bases. The germline gives CDR1 KGHSH, CDR2 LQKENI. Trimming removed 0 bases from V and 1 base from J; junction bases left unmatched: 9. This CDR3 is 20 amino acids long. This CDR3 is CASSPPMGTSGRYGTDTQYF. Written as DNA, the CDR3 is TGTGCCAGCTCACCACCGATGGGGACTAGCGGGAGATATGGCACAGATACGCAGTATTTT.

The chain carries TRBV19 and TRBJ2-1, with 14 bases identical to TRBD2. Germline values: CDR1 LNHDA, CDR2 SQIVND (reference sequence). Trimming cost V 6 bases and J 6 bases; bases outside gene matches: 10. The length of the CDR3 is 17 residues. CDR3 in DNA: TGTGCCAGTAGACCGGGACTAGCGGGAGACATCCCCAATGAGCAGTTCTTC. Residues: CASRPGLAGDIPNEQFF.

This chain joins TRBV5-1 and TRBJ2-4, with D perhaps matching TRBD1 (6 bases). Germline V gene data show CDR1 as SGHRS and CDR2 as YFSETQ. The V and J ends lost 0 bases and 8 bases respectively, with 15 bases between them. The CDR3 spans 15 residues. CDR3 region: CASSLGGGEVYIQYF. The CDR3 DNA follows: TGCGCCAGCAGCTTGGGAGGGGGAGAGGTGTACATTCAGTACTTC.

V usage is TRBV5-1 and J usage is TRBJ2-3; 10 bases fit TRBD2. V gave up 4 bases and J gave up 4 bases; unmatched junction bases: 6. Germline V lookup: CDR1 SGHRS, CDR2 YFSETQ. This CDR3 has 15 amino acids. The DNA for the CDR3 is TGCGCCAGCAGCATCAGTAGCGGGAGGTCAGATACGCAGTATTTT. Translating it yields CASSISSGRSDTQYF. Full variable domain (outside the CDR3, taken from reference TRBV5-1 and TRBJ2-3): KAGVTQTPRYLIKTRGQQVTLSCSPISGHRSVSWYQQTPGQGLQFLFEYFSETQRNKGNFPGRFSGRQFSNSRSEMNVSTLELGDSALYLCASSISSGRSDTQYFGPGTRLTVL.